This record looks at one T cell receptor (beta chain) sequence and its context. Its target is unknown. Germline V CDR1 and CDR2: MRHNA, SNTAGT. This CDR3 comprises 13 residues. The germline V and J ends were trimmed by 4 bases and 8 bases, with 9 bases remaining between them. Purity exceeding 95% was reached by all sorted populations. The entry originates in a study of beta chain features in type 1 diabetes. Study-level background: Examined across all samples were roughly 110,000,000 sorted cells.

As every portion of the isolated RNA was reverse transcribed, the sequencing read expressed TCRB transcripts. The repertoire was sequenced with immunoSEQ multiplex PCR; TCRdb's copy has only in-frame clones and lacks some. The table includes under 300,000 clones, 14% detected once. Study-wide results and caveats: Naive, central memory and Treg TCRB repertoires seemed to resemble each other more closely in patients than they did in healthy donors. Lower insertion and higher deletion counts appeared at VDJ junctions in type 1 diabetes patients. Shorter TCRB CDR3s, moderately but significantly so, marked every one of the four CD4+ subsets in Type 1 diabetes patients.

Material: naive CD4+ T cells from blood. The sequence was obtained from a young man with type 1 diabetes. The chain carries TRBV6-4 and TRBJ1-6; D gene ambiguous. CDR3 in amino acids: CASSGGVDSPLHF. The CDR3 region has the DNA TGTGCCAGCAGTGGAGGAGTAGATTCACCCCTCCACTTT.